What follows is one T cell receptor (beta chain) and its context. The sample belongs to a study of T cells in localized non-small cell lung cancer. The CDR3 has 12 amino acids. Trimming stripped 5 bases from V and 7 bases from J, with 11 bases between. Germline V CDR1 and CDR2: SGHVS, FNYEAQ. Assay: immunoSEQ multiplex PCR; the TCRdb copy retains only in-frame clones and omits some. The sample has approximately 29,000 clones; 78% are singletons. The source of this sequence is a male donor at least 60 years old with stage II squamous cell lung carcinoma. The material sequenced was peripheral blood, taken before any cancer treatment. The rearrangement links TRBV7-6 to TRBJ2-5; D remains ambiguous. The CDR3 loop is CASSRMQATQYF. CDR3 coding DNA: TGTGCCAGCAGCCGTATGCAGGCGACCCAGTACTTC.